Listed below are T cell receptor beta chains from one sample, sequenced in a study of vaccination effects on CD4 cells after COVID-19. Here immunoSEQ multiplex PCR was the method, and the copy in TCRdb shows in-frame clones only, minus some. The table shows more than 45,000 clones, with 65% to 80% occurring only once. Antigens for these TCRs are unknown. The source material was CD4+ T cells from PBMCs cultured without peptide, sampled before COVID-19 vaccination. Every receptor here comes from a human donor who received a COVID-19 vaccine. Both conserved end residues are part of each CDR3.

v_call: TRBV18; j_call: TRBJ1-2; cdr3_aa: CASSPADRGLVGYTF
v_call: TRBV5-1; j_call: TRBJ2-1; cdr3_aa: CASSLGGEYNEQFF
v_call: TRBV4-1; j_call: TRBJ1-3; cdr3_aa: CASSQSRGSRFTLSGNTIYF
v_call: TRBV3-1/TRBV3-2; j_call: TRBJ1-4; cdr3_aa: CASSQDRLRGEKLFF
v_call: TRBV7-2; j_call: TRBJ1-4; cdr3_aa: CASSTPNPEKLFF
v_call: TRBV19; j_call: TRBJ1-5; cdr3_aa: CASSIMGLGQPQHF
v_call: TRBV5-5; j_call: TRBJ1-3; cdr3_aa: CASSFGQTKGTGNTIYF
v_call: TRBV4-1; j_call: TRBJ2-1; cdr3_aa: CASSQHLSGDYNEQFF
v_call: TRBV6-5; j_call: TRBJ1-5; cdr3_aa: CASRQNPLAPTPQHF
v_call: TRBV6-1; j_call: TRBJ1-1; cdr3_aa: CASSEQGLFTEAFF
v_call: TRBV5-1; j_call: TRBJ1-1; cdr3_aa: CASSLVRTGNTEAFF
v_call: TRBV7-3; j_call: TRBJ2-3; cdr3_aa: CASSLKSRAEGALGTQYF
v_call: TRBV18; j_call: TRBJ2-1; cdr3_aa: CASSRRGASYNEQFF
v_call: TRBV18; j_call: TRBJ1-1; cdr3_aa: CASSLGQGSTEAFF
v_call: TRBV5-1; j_call: TRBJ1-3; cdr3_aa: CASSWGQGPGNTIYF
v_call: TRBV12-3/TRBV12-4; j_call: TRBJ2-1; cdr3_aa: CASSSIGNEQFF
v_call: TRBV12-3/TRBV12-4; j_call: TRBJ2-1; cdr3_aa: CASSFQGNEQFF
v_call: TRBV7-2; j_call: TRBJ2-5; cdr3_aa: CASSPTGYQETQYF
v_call: TRBV28; j_call: TRBJ1-5; cdr3_aa: CASSFAGESNQPQHF
v_call: TRBV6-5; j_call: TRBJ2-1; cdr3_aa: CASSSQGVSYNEQFF
v_call: TRBV19; j_call: TRBJ2-2; cdr3_aa: CASSLFRAGTGELFF
v_call: TRBV18; j_call: TRBJ1-5; cdr3_aa: CASSPQGASSQPQHF
v_call: TRBV12-3/TRBV12-4; j_call: TRBJ2-5; cdr3_aa: CASSLDEVETQYF
v_call: TRBV11-2; j_call: TRBJ2-1; cdr3_aa: CASSPRTGNNEQFF
v_call: TRBV18; j_call: TRBJ1-1; cdr3_aa: CASSGGLMNTEAFF
v_call: TRBV9; j_call: TRBJ2-3; cdr3_aa: CASSFSGGTSFTDTQYF
v_call: TRBV24-1; j_call: TRBJ1-5; cdr3_aa: CATGRGQGLQPQHF
v_call: TRBV6-4; j_call: TRBJ2-3; cdr3_aa: CASSPQGNTDTQYF
v_call: TRBV5-1; j_call: TRBJ1-3; cdr3_aa: CASSLVPGNTIYF
v_call: TRBV6-5; j_call: TRBJ1-1; cdr3_aa: CASRPDRPMNTEAFF
v_call: TRBV5-1; j_call: TRBJ2-2; cdr3_aa: CASSFPGQGATGELFF